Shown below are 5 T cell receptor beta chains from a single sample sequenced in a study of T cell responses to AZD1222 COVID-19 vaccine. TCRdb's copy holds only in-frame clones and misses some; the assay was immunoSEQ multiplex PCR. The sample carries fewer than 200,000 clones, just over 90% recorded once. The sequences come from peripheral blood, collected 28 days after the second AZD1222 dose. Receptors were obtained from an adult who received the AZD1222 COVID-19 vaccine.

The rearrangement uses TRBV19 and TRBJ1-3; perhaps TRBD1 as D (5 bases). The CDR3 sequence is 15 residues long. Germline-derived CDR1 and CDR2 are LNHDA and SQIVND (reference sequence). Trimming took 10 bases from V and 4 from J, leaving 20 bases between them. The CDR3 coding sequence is TGTGCCACCAAAGGGGCTGTCGGTACCGGAAACACCATATATTTT. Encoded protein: CATKGAVGTGNTIYF.

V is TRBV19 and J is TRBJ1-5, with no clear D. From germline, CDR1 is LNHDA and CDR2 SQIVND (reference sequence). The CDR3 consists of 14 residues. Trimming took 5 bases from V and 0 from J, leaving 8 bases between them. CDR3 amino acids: CASSLRNSNQPQHF. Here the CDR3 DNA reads TGTGCCAGTAGTTTGAGAAATAGCAATCAGCCCCAGCATTTT.

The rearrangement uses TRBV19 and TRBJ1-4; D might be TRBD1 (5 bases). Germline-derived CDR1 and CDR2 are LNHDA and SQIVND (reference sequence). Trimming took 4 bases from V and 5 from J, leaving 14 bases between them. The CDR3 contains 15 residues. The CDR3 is CASSRTGPPNEKLFF. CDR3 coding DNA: TGTGCCAGTAGTAGGACGGGACCGCCAAATGAAAAACTGTTTTTT. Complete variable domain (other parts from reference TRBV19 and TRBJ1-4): DGGITQSPKYLFRKEGQNVTLSCEQNLNHDAMYWYRQDPGQGLRLIYYSQIVNDFQKGDIAEGYSVSREKKESFPLTVTSAQKNPTAFYLCASSRTGPPNEKLFFGSGTQLSVL.

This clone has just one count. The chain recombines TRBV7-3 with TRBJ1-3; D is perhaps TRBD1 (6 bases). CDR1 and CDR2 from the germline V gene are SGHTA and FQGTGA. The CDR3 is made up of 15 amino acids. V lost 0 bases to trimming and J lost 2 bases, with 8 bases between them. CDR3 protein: CASSLTAGAGNTIYF. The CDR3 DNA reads TGTGCCAGCAGCTTAACGGCAGGGGCTGGAAACACCATATATTTT.

The CDR3 protein is CASSTWDNHYGYTF. The DNA of the CDR3 is TGTGCCAGTAGTACCTGGGACAACCACTATGGCTACACCTTC. The chain links TRBV19 to TRBJ1-2; possible D gene TRBD1, 6 bases. The CDR3 has 14 residues. Trimming left V 4 bases short and J 3 bases short, with 12 bases between. Germline values: CDR1 LNHDA, CDR2 SQIVND (reference sequence).